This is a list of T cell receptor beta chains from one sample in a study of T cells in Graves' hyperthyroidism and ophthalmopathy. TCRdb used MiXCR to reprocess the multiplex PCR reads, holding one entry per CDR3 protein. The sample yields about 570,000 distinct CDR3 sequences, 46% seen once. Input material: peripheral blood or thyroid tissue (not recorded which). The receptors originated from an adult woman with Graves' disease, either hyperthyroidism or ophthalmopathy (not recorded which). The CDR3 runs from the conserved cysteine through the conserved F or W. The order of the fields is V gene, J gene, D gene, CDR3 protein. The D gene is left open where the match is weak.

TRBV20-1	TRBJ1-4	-	CSARDSWGEKLFF
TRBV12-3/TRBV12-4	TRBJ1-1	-	CASTKIGGSEKAFF
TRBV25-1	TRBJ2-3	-	CASSAEADTQYF
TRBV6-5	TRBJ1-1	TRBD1	CASTRTGFTEAFF
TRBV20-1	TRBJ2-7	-	CSAKYGFSYEQYF
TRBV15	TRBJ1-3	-	CATSRDHSTSITAGNTIYF
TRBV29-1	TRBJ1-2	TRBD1	CSVGPGQTNYGYTF
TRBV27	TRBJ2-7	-	CASSPTMNYEQYF
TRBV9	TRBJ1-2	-	CASSVASSPYGYTF
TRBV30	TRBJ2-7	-	CAWSHGPSYEQYF
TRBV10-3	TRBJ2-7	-	CAISEEGIAYEQYF
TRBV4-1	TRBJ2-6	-	CASSQPPGALGANVLTF
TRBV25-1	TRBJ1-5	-	CASSLRGSGQPQHF
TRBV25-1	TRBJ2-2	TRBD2	CASSITSGANSLTGELFF
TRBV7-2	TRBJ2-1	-	CASSLGSGNEQFF
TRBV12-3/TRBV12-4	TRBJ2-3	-	CASSSMGDSEDTQYF
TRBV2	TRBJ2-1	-	CARGKSSYNEQFF
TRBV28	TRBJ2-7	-	CASSSVGKSSYEQYF
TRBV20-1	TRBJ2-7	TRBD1	CSARDRRQGAGVSEQYF
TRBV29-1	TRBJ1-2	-	CSVGGYDYTF
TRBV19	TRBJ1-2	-	CASSSTRGTGYTF
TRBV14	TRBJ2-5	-	CASSPQTQYF
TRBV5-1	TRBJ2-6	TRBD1	CASSLRTGGGANVLTF
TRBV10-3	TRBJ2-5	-	CAIRPGETQYF
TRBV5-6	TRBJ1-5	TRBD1	CASSSTGVGAETQHF
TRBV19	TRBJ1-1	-	CASRGQLEIPEAFF
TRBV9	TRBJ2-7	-	CASSVQGAAPYEQYF
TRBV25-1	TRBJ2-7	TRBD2	CASSMGLAGFSYEQYF
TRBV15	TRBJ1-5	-	CATSRDLQDYQPQHF
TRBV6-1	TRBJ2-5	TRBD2	CASSPGTSGDQETQYF
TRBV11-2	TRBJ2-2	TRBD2	CASTVSGRRGGELFF
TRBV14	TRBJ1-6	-	CASSQGGWNSPLHF
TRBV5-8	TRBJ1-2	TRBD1	CASSLAPGQENYGYTF
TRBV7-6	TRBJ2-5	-	CASSGRVRLAQETQYF
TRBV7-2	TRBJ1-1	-	CASTLSDSNTEAFF
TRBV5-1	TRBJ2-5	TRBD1	CASSFLGQGEQETQYF
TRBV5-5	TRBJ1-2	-	CASSLFRARRRYTF
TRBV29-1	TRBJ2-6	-	CSVVGRSSSGANVLTF
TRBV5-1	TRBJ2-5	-	CASSFGTRPETQYF
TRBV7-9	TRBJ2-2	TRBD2	CASSPPSGRKVGELFF
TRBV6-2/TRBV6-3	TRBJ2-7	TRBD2	CASSFNGGSDSYEQYF
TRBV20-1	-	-	CSGIVVAAHYNEQFF
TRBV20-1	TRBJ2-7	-	CSVRGHRAGEQYF
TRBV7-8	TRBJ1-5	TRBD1	CASSPGTEHQPQHF
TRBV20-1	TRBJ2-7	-	CSAIRSGISYEQYF
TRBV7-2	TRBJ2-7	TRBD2	CASSPSGGSSYEQYF
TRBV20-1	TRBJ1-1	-	CSIKGNTEAFF
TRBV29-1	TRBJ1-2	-	CSVGMGWGYTF
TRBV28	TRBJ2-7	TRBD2	CASSSSPTSVPSYEQYF
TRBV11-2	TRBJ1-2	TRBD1	CASSSIQTGVGYTF
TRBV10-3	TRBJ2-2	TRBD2	CAISGGLAGSGELFF
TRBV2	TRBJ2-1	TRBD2	CASSEKRTSGSYEQFF